The rows below give T cell receptor beta chains drawn from one sample of a study of T cell responses to AZD1222 COVID-19 vaccine. Sequenced by immunoSEQ multiplex PCR; TCRdb stores in-frame clones only, minus some. The sample carries under 150,000 clones, roughly 88% recorded once. The sample consisted of peripheral blood, taken on day 0 of MenACWY control vaccination. The receptors originated from an adult in good health. Both conserved end residues are part of each CDR3. The order of the fields is clone size, J gene, V gene, D gene, CDR3 DNA, CDR3 protein. D genes are given only for firm matches. Clone size is not always given. Where it is, it says once, few, many or a class for expanded clones.

. | TRBJ2-1 | TRBV9 | TRBD2 | TGTGCCAGCAGTCGGGGGGGACCGACGAATGAGCAGTTCTTC | CASSRGGPTNEQFF
. | TRBJ2-7 | TRBV2 | . | TGTGCCAGCAGTGAAACGCGGGCCTACGAGCAGTACTTC | CASSETRAYEQYF
. | TRBJ2-1 | TRBV7-9 | TRBD2 | TGTGCCAGCAGCTCCAAACCGGCGGGAGGAGGGGATGAGCAGTTCTTC | CASSSKPAGGGDEQFF
. | TRBJ2-4 | TRBV5-4 | TRBD1 | TGTGCCAGCAGATTCGGACAGGAAGACATTCAGTACTTC | CASRFGQEDIQYF
. | TRBJ2-1 | TRBV12-3/TRBV12-4 | TRBD1 | TGTGCCAGCAGTTCACGGACAGGCGATGAGCAGTTCTTC | CASSSRTGDEQFF
. | TRBJ2-7 | TRBV30 | . | TGTGCCTGGAGTAGAGGAGGGTTCTCCTACGAGCAGTACTTC | CAWSRGGFSYEQYF
. | TRBJ2-3 | TRBV6-1 | . | TGTGCCAGCAGTGAAGGACTAATGAGCACAGATACGCAGTATTTT | CASSEGLMSTDTQYF
. | TRBJ2-2 | TRBV7-2 | TRBD1 | TGTGCCAGCAGCTTCGGACAGGCGGCGGGCACCGGGGAGCTGTTTTTT | CASSFGQAAGTGELFF
. | TRBJ1-3 | TRBV18 | TRBD1 | TGTGCCAGCTCACGGACAGGGCCGGGAGGAAACACCATATATTTT | CASSRTGPGGNTIYF
. | TRBJ1-2 | TRBV3-1/TRBV3-2 | . | TGTGCCAGCAGCCCCTACGGAAGGGGAGGCGGCTACACCTTC | CASSPYGRGGGYTF
. | TRBJ1-5 | TRBV6-1 | TRBD1 | TGTGCCAGCAGTGTTATGGGACAGCTTAATCAGCCCCAGCATTTT | CASSVMGQLNQPQHF
. | TRBJ1-1 | TRBV4-1 | TRBD1 | TGCGCCAGCAGCCGTCCCGGGACAGGGGGGTCGGCTTTCTTT | CASSRPGTGGSAFF
. | TRBJ1-1 | TRBV7-9 | TRBD1 | TGTGCCAGCAGCTCGGGGACAGGGTACACTGAAGCTTTCTTT | CASSSGTGYTEAFF
. | TRBJ2-5 | TRBV27 | TRBD2 | TGTGCCAGCAGTTTCCTGGGACTAGCGGGAGGTAGTGAGACCCAGTACTTC | CASSFLGLAGGSETQYF
. | TRBJ2-3 | TRBV5-6 | . | TGTGCCAGCAGCTCCGGGACGCCTGGCACAGATACGCAGTATTTT | CASSSGTPGTDTQYF
. | TRBJ2-3 | TRBV28 | TRBD2 | TGTGCCAGCGGACTAGCGGGAGCTTCAGATACGCAGTATTTT | CASGLAGASDTQYF
few | TRBJ2-1 | TRBV19 | . | TGTGCCAGTAGTCACGCCGGGACCCACAATGAGCAGTTCTTC | CASSHAGTHNEQFF
. | TRBJ1-5 | TRBV2 | TRBD1 | TGTGCCAGCAGGACAGGGGGCGTCCCCAATCAGCCCCAGCATTTT | CASRTGGVPNQPQHF
once | TRBJ2-3 | TRBV29-1 | . | TGCAGCGTCCGGACATCCCCCGGGGGCACAGATACGCAGTATTTT | CSVRTSPGGTDTQYF
. | TRBJ2-3 | TRBV5-1 | . | TGCGCCAGCAGTCCCCTAGGGAGTGGGCCAGATACGCAGTATTTT | CASSPLGSGPDTQYF
. | TRBJ1-1 | TRBV2 | . | TGTGCCAGCAGCCTGAGGAGGGACACTGAAGCTTTCTTT | CASSLRRDTEAFF
once | TRBJ2-7 | TRBV4-1 | TRBD2 | TGCGCCAGCAGCCCCGTTCCGCTAGCGGGAAGAACCTACGAGCAGTACTTC | CASSPVPLAGRTYEQYF
. | TRBJ1-2 | TRBV2 | TRBD1 | TGTGCCAGCAGTGATCCCGGACAGGGAAACTATGGCTACACCTTC | CASSDPGQGNYGYTF
. | TRBJ2-7 | TRBV18 | TRBD1 | TGTGCCAGCTCACCACCATTTGGTAGGGGGCTCATATCCTACGAGCAGTACTTC | CASSPPFGRGLISYEQYF
. | TRBJ1-1 | TRBV11-3 | TRBD1 | TGTGCCAGCAGCCTACAGGGGGATCTTAACACTGAAGCTTTCTTT | CASSLQGDLNTEAFF
. | TRBJ2-7 | TRBV7-3 | . | TGTGCCAGCAGCTTACACAGGGTCGACGAGCAGTACTTC | CASSLHRVDEQYF
once | TRBJ1-4 | TRBV4-2 | . | TGTGCCAGCAGCCAAGTAGGGACGGGCGATGAAAAACTGTTTTTT | CASSQVGTGDEKLFF
. | TRBJ1-6 | TRBV30 | TRBD1 | TGTGCCTGGAGTCCGGGGACAGATTATAATTCACCCCTCCACTTT | CAWSPGTDYNSPLHF
. | TRBJ2-1 | TRBV24-1 | . | TGTGCCACCAGTGATGGCCCCCTCAATAAGCAGTTCTTC | CATSDGPLNKQFF
. | TRBJ1-4 | TRBV19 | . | TGTGCCAGTAGTGACGAAGGGGGGGCTTTCGAAAAACTGTTTTTT | CASSDEGGAFEKLFF
. | TRBJ2-3 | TRBV10-1 | . | TGCGCCAGCAGTGAGTCGGCAGGGTTCACAGATACGCAGTATTTT | CASSESAGFTDTQYF
. | TRBJ2-1 | TRBV7-3 | . | TGTGCCAGCAGCTTAAGGGCTAGCCGCGACAATGAGCAGTTCTTC | CASSLRASRDNEQFF
few | TRBJ1-5 | TRBV4-1 | . | TGCGCCAGCAGCCCCTTAGCTGATCAGCCCCAGCATTTT | CASSPLADQPQHF
. | TRBJ2-2 | TRBV4-1 | TRBD1 | TGCGCCAGCAATCCTGACCGGAGACAGGGGGCCGCCGGGGAGCTGTTTTTT | CASNPDRRQGAAGELFF
. | TRBJ2-5 | TRBV19 | TRBD1 | TGTGCCAGTAGTATACGTGTGGCAGGGGGACAAGAGACCCAGTACTTC | CASSIRVAGGQETQYF
. | TRBJ1-2 | TRBV9 | TRBD1 | TGTGCCAGCAGCGCCCAACAGGGGGCCGTCTATGGCTACACCTTC | CASSAQQGAVYGYTF
. | TRBJ1-1 | TRBV6-5 | . | TGTGCCAGCAGACTCCGGACAGTGAACACTGAAGCTTTCTTT | CASRLRTVNTEAFF
. | TRBJ1-2 | TRBV24-1 | TRBD1 | TGTGCCACCAGTGACGCTGGGACAGGAGAAGGCTACACCTTC | CATSDAGTGEGYTF
. | TRBJ1-3 | TRBV7-9 | . | TGTGCCAGCACCATGGCCCCGGGGAGGTCTGGAAACACCATATATTTT | CASTMAPGRSGNTIYF
once | TRBJ1-2 | TRBV3-1/TRBV3-2 | . | TGTGCCAGCAGCCAGGGGCTGGGCTACACCTTC | CASSQGLGYTF
. | TRBJ2-7 | TRBV5-6 | TRBD1 | TGTGCCAGCAGCCGGGACAGAACCTACGAGCAGTACTTC | CASSRDRTYEQYF
. | TRBJ2-7 | TRBV4-2 | . | TGTGCCAGCAGCGGCAGATCGGGACTTTACTACGAGCAGTACTTC | CASSGRSGLYYEQYF
. | TRBJ2-7 | TRBV9 | . | TGTGCCAGCAGCGTCGAACAGGGCTCCTACGAGCAGTACTTC | CASSVEQGSYEQYF
. | TRBJ2-5 | TRBV19 | TRBD1 | TGTGCCAGTGGACAGGGAGTATGGGAGACCCAGTACTTC | CASGQGVWETQYF
. | TRBJ2-7 | TRBV6-5 | . | TGTGCCAGCAGTTTTATTGGGGGGGGCGGGCCCGAGCAGTACTTC | CASSFIGGGGPEQYF
once | TRBJ1-5 | TRBV30 | . | TGTGCCTGGAGTGTATATTTGTTCAATCAGCCCCAGCATTTT | CAWSVYLFNQPQHF
. | TRBJ1-1 | TRBV6-2/TRBV6-3 | . | TGTGCCAGCAGTTACCGGACACTCCCGAACACTGAAGCTTTCTTT | CASSYRTLPNTEAFF
. | TRBJ2-7 | TRBV5-1 | TRBD1 | TGCGCCAGCAGCCGGGACAGGGTCTCCTACGAGCAGTACTTC | CASSRDRVSYEQYF
. | TRBJ2-7 | TRBV5-1 | TRBD1 | TGCGCCAGCAGCCTGAACCGGGACAGGGGGCGCGAGCAGTACTTC | CASSLNRDRGREQYF
. | TRBJ2-7 | TRBV7-9 | TRBD1 | TGTGCCAGCAGCTTAAGGGACAGGACTCCCTACGAGCAGTACTTC | CASSLRDRTPYEQYF
. | TRBJ2-7 | TRBV9 | . | TGTGCCAGCAGCGCTAGCGTCCCGGGGGAGCAGTACTTC | CASSASVPGEQYF
few | TRBJ1-1 | TRBV25-1 | TRBD1 | TGTGCCACCACCCGGACAGGGAACACTGAAGCTTTCTTT | CATTRTGNTEAFF
. | TRBJ2-7 | TRBV4-2 | TRBD2 | TGTGCCAGCAGCCCATGGGCGGGAGGCTCCTACGAGCAGTACTTC | CASSPWAGGSYEQYF
. | TRBJ2-5 | TRBV18 | . | TGTGCCAGCTCACCCGGAGAGGGGCGGGGAGAGACCCAGTACTTC | CASSPGEGRGETQYF
. | TRBJ1-6 | TRBV27 | . | TGTGCCAGCAGTTTAGTTCCGGGACGGACGAATTCACCCCTCCACTTT | CASSLVPGRTNSPLHF
. | TRBJ1-1 | TRBV4-1 | . | TGCGCCAGCAGCCAAGTCAAGCCGGGCGGCACTGAAGCTTTCTTT | CASSQVKPGGTEAFF